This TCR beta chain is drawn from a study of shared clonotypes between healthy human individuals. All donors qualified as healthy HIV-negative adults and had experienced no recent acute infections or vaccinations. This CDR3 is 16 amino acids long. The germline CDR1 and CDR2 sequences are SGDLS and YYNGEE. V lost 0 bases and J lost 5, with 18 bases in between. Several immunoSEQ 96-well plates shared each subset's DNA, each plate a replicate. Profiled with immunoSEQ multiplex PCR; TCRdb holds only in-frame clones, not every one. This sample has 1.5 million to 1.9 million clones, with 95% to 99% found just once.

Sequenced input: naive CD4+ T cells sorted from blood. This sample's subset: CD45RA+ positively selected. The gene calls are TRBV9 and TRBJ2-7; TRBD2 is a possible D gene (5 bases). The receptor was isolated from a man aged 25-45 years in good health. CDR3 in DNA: TGTGCCAGCAGCGTAGAGCCTAGCCGAGGGTTAAACGAGCAGTACTTC. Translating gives CASSVEPSRGLNEQYF. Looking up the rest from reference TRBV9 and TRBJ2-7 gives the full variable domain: DSGVTQTPKHLITATGQRVTLRCSPRSGDLSVYWYQQSLDQGLQFLIQYYNGEERAKGNILERFSAQQFPDLHSELNLSSLELGDSALYFCASSVEPSRGLNEQYFGPGTRLTVT.